This T cell receptor (beta chain) is from a study of siplizumab effects on memory and regulatory T cells (dated by TCRdb to about 2019). As for the study more broadly: The study examined how the anti-CD2 antibody siplizumab affects alloreactive T-cell subsets in allogeneic mixed lymphocyte reactions built from human PBMCs. Paper-wide results and their limitations: Roughly 80-97% of proliferating CD4+ or CD8+ clones could not be assigned a naive or memory phenotype. Unstimulated naive T cells appeared to be more diverse than memory T cells, and naive cells seemed to make a substantial contribution to the alloresponse. Because sequences at frequencies below about 10^-5 were poorly captured, only a minor fraction of alloreactive clones could be mapped back to unstimulated subsets. The cumulative frequency of alloreactive sequences traceable to unstimulated CD4+ memory T cells was significantly reduced by siplizumab. Whether proliferating Tregs from siplizumab cultures were suppressive was not functionally confirmed. Among mappable alloreactive CD4+ clones, the Treg-derived fraction averaged about 75% with siplizumab versus 26.9% in control reactions.

V drops 5 bases and J drops 9 bases, leaving 20 bases in between. CDR1 SGHVS and CDR2 FNYEAQ were looked up in the germline V gene. From the cysteine up to the phenylalanine, the CDR3 has a length of 15 residues. The entry retains the CDR3 DNA only, 45 bases that are in frame from base 1. The library was generated by the immunoSEQ multiplex PCR assay. The deep sequencing platform assayed around 10^5 TCR templates per sample. Genomic DNA extracted from sorted T cells was the material used for TCRbeta CDR3 sequencing. In the authors' own workflow: The R programming language was used for the clonal analysis of the TCRbeta CDR3 data. Comparing unstimulated samples against CFSE-low samples taken after the reaction was how alloreactive CD4+ and CD8+ clones were defined. Regulatory or non-regulatory origin was assigned to alloreactive CD4+ clones by matching of sequences to sorted unstimulated Treg and non-Treg repertoires. TCRdb's version of the immuneACCESS table is confined to in-frame rearrangements and falls short of the full clone set. An unresolved V gene accounts for under half of the shortfall where checked; the remainder is of unknown origin. V, J and clone size reflect that table, while D and trimming were determined from the DNA. A total of 99,000 or so clones appear in this sample, just under 95% of them only once. The ten largest clonotypes hold around 1.4% of the sample.

Sorted unstimulated T cells, along with proliferating T cells recovered from mixed lymphocyte reactions, underwent TCRbeta CDR3 sequencing. Fresh whole blood from some eleven HLA-typed healthy donors was used to isolate PBMCs. To map where alloreactive clones came from, CD4+ non-regulatory T cells in the unstimulated state were FACS-sorted. Details on this clone: Its antigen specificity is not known. The sample holds no much larger clone one base away, and base qualities are not on file.

The clonotype was recovered from a human donor in good health. Recombination linked TRBV7-6 to TRBJ2-1; TRBD1 is perhaps the D gene, given 6 matching bases. Material: non-Treg CD4+ T cells sorted from blood. The cell subset or site label of this sample denotes: FACS-sorted unstimulated CD4+ non-regulatory T cells. In nucleotides, the sequence is TGTGCCAGCAGCCGGGCAGGGACACTAAAGGGTGAGCAGTTCTTC. It codes for CASSRAGTLKGEQFF.